The clone carrying this T cell receptor (beta chain) was counted only a few times. Its antigen is as yet unknown. V lost 2 bases to trimming and J lost 4 bases, with 10 bases between them. CDR3 length: 14 residues. These data are taken from a study of early T cells in non-severe SARS-CoV-2 infection. TCRdb independently ran MiXCR on the 5' RACE reads; one entry per CDR3 protein. The sample has roughly 50,000 distinct CDR3 sequences; about 7.8% are singletons. Findings and limits, study-wide: Missing private and CD4 specificities, VDJdb matching favored anti-spike CD8 responses.

Material for sequencing was whole blood. The chain combines TRBV12-3 or TRBV12-4 with TRBJ2-3; no clear D gene. The sequence was obtained from an adult who was a healthcare worker with PCR-confirmed SARS-CoV-2 infection or an uninfected control (not recorded which). The chain's CDR3 is CASSLTLVADTQYF. The CDR3 DNA is TGTGCCAGCAGTTTAACCTTAGTGGCAGATACGCAGTATTTT.